This T cell receptor beta chain was identified during a study of T cell repertoires in cytomegalovirus infection. Study summary: Evidence of both CMV infection and a matching HLA type came from public TCR beta signatures.

From the reads, TCRdb called clonotypes with MiXCR, one entry per CDR3 protein. The sample holds 69,000 or so distinct CDR3 sequences, under 30% seen once. Trimming stripped 3 bases from V and 6 bases from J, with 20 bases between. The CDR3 contains 17 residues. Germline CDR1 is SGHAT and CDR2 is FQNNGV. This clonotype was seen at least ten times. Its antigen remains unidentified. The study's findings and limits: HLA-C-restricted CMV clonotypes gave the most frequent clonotype in two of eight donors. Individuals carrying CMV plus the relevant HLA were identified by cumulative frequency of public TCR beta families.

The sequencing here drew on CD8+ T cells from cultured PBMCs, taken from culture after CMV antigen stimulation. This sequence joins TRBV11-2 and TRBJ2-2, with D perhaps matching TRBD2 (5 bases). The sequence was obtained from a human donor in good health (CMV status not recorded). Some clones in this sample may be carry-over from other donors' samples. In DNA, the CDR3 is TGTGCCAGCAGCTTGAGGGCAGCGGAGGAGATCCCCGGGGAGCTGTTTTTT. This translates into CASSLRAAEEIPGELFF.